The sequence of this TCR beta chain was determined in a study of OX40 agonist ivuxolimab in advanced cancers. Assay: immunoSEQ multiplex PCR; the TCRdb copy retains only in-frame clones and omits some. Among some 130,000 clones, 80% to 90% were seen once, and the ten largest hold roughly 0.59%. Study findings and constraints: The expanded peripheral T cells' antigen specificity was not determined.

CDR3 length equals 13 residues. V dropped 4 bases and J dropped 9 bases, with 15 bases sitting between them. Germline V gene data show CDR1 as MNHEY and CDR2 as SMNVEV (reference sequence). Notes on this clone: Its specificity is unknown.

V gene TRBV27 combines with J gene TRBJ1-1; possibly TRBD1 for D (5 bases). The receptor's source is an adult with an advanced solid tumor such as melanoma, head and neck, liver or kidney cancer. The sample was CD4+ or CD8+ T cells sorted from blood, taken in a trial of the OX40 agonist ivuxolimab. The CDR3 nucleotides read TGTGCCAGCAGTTCAATCCGGGGACCACAAGCTTTCTTT. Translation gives CASSSIRGPQAFF.